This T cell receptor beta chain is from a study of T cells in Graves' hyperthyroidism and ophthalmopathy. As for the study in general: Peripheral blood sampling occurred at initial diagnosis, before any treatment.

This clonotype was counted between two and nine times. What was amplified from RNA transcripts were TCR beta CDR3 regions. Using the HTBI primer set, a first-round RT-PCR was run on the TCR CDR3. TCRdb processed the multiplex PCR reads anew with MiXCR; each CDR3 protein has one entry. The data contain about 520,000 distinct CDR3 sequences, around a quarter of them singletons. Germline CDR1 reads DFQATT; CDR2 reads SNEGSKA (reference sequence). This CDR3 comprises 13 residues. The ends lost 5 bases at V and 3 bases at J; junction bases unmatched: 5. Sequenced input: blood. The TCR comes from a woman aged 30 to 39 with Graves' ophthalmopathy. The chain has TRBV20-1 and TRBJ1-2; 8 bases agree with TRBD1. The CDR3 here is CSAPKQGDYGYTF. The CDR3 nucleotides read TGCAGTGCTCCCAAACAGGGGGACTATGGCTACACCTTC.